This record concerns one T cell receptor beta chain sequence. The data stem from a study of cytomegalovirus exposure and HLA in healthy donors. Trimming cost V 8 bases and J 8 bases; bases outside gene matches: 14. Germline V gene lookup returns CDR1 SNHLY and CDR2 FYNNEI. The CDR3 runs 14 residues. Use of 60 Vbeta and 13 Jbeta primers characterized the PCR. TCRdb's table, derived via immunoSEQ multiplex PCR, lists solely in-frame clones and lacks some. The data hold 200,000 or so clones, with roughly four fifths observed a single time. This receptor was identified in a woman in her twenties or thirties in good health and CMV-seropositive. The material sequenced was PBMCs. This chain uses TRBV2 with TRBJ1-2, with 7 bases aligning to TRBD1. Here the CDR3 DNA reads TGTGCCAGCGTGTCGGCGGGACAGTATTCGGGCTACACCTTC. It yields the protein CASVSAGQYSGYTF.